Only a few counts were recorded for the clone carrying this T cell receptor (beta chain). The CDR3 extends over 17 amino acids. This entry comes from a study of molecular identifiers for immune sequencing clone quantification. TCRdb called the PCR reads again in MiXCR, with one record for every CDR3 protein. This table holds hundreds of thousands of distinct CDR3 sequences, roughly 21% found once. This TCR came from a human donor in good health. Some libraries in this study had Jurkat cell RNA spiked in. The sequenced sample was naive CD8+ T cells from blood, with Jurkat cell RNA spiked in. Subset in this sample: FACS-sorted CD8+CD4-CCR7+CD45RA+ naive T cells. This rearrangement joins TRBV21-1 to TRBJ2-2; the table names TRBD2, a call not compared with the DNA. TRBV21-1 represents a pseudogene. CDR3 sequence reads: CASSIRRKRGNTGELFF. The CDR3 nucleotides are TGTGCCAGCAGCATAAGGCGGAAGCGGGGGAACACCGGGGAGCTGTTTTTT.